This T cell receptor (beta chain) was documented in a study of blood T cell repertoires in COVID-19. The length of the CDR3 is 14 residues. Looked up from germline, CDR1 is SGHTA and CDR2 is FQGNSA. The germline V and J ends were trimmed by 3 bases and 1 base, with 10 bases remaining between them. There are a few counts of this clone. Data came from immunoSEQ multiplex PCR; TCRdb stores just in-frame clones and leaves some out. The data contain tens of thousands of clones, around 82% of them singletons. This receptor was obtained from a man over 45 with active or convalescent COVID-19. The rearrangement uses TRBV7-2 and TRBJ2-7, with D possibly TRBD2 on 7 matching bases. The sequenced material came from peripheral blood. The CDR3 DNA reads as TGTGCCAGCAGCTTCGGGGGGCGGTCCTACGAGCAGTACTTC. Translated: CASSFGGRSYEQYF.